This entry lists 17 T cell receptor beta chains sequenced from one sample in a study of shared clonotypes between healthy human individuals. Selected positively for CCR7 and CD45RO-negative, naive CD8 cells excluded terminally differentiated effector memory CD45RA+ cells. The protocol was immunoSEQ multiplex PCR, while the TCRdb copy is restricted to in-frame clones and leaves out a portion. Here the sample spans some 2.1 million clones, less than 95% being singletons. Sequencing was performed on naive CD8+ T cells sorted from blood. The receptors come from a man aged 18 to 29 in good health.

This rearrangement joins TRBV11-2 to TRBJ2-3, with 7 bases lining up with TRBD2. The CDR3 has 12 amino acids. V lost 1 base, J lost 9 bases, and 1 base stayed unmatched. CDR1 is SGHAT, CDR2 FQNNGV, per germline. In DNA, the CDR3 is TGTGCCAGCAGCTTAGGCGGGGGAACGCAGTATTTT. Translation gives CASSLGGGTQYF. The whole variable domain, filled in from reference TRBV11-2 and TRBJ2-3, reads EAGVAQSPRYKIIEKRQSVAFWCNPISGHATLYWYQQILGQGPKLLIQFQNNGVVDDSQLPKDRFSAERLKGVDSTLKIQPAKLEDSAVYLCASSLGGGTQYFGPGTRLTVL.

The chain has TRBV10-3 and TRBJ1-1; D is ambiguous. V lost 2 bases to trimming and J lost 5 bases, with 9 bases between them. CDR1 and CDR2 (germline): ENHRY, SYGVKD. The CDR3 contains 13 residues. In DNA, the CDR3 is TGTGCCATCAGTGAGGAGGGTTGGACTGAAGCTTTCTTT. Its protein product is CAISEEGWTEAFF.

This clone was seen once. The chain recombines TRBV9 with TRBJ2-1; 10 bases map to TRBD2. The trim removed 4 bases at V and 2 bases at J, leaving 6 bases unmatched. Germline CDR1 is SGDLS and CDR2 is YYNGEE. The CDR3 spans 16 residues. The CDR3 DNA reads TGTGCCAGCAGCCCTACTAGCGGGAATACCTACAATGAGCAGTTCTTC. Its protein product is CASSPTSGNTYNEQFF. The entire variable domain, with the rest obtained from reference TRBV9 and TRBJ2-1, is as follows: DSGVTQTPKHLITATGQRVTLRCSPRSGDLSVYWYQQSLDQGLQFLIQYYNGEERAKGNILERFSAQQFPDLHSELNLSSLELGDSALYFCASSPTSGNTYNEQFFGPGTRLTVL.

The chain combines TRBV5-6 with TRBJ2-5, with 7 bases aligning to TRBD1. The germline CDR1 and CDR2 sequences are SGHDT and YYEEEE. The V segment lost 2 bases and the J segment 2 bases; nucleotides outside the gene matches: 3. The CDR3 spans 14 residues. CDR3 in amino acids: CASSLTGDQETQYF. As DNA, the CDR3 is TGTGCCAGCAGCTTAACAGGGGATCAAGAGACCCAGTACTTC.

The sample holds one count of this clone. The chain joins TRBV4-3 to TRBJ2-7; maybe TRBD2 (5 bases). The CDR3 runs 15 residues. Germline lookup yields CDR1 LGHNA and CDR2 YSLEER. Deletions cut 0 bases from V and 4 bases from J, with 13 bases between. The CDR3 protein is CASSQEYLGEYEQYF. In DNA form, the CDR3 reads TGCGCCAGCAGCCAAGAATATCTTGGGGAGTACGAGCAGTACTTC.

This clone appeared once. The gene calls are TRBV28 and TRBJ2-7; the match to TRBD1 covers 8 bases. Germline-derived CDR1 and CDR2 are MDHEN and SYDVKM. The CDR3 sequence is 14 residues long. The junction had 6 bases not matched to a gene; V was cut back by 5 bases and J by 3 bases. CDR3 in DNA: TGTGCCAGCAGTCCACGACAGGGGCACTACGAGCAGTACTTC. It codes for CASSPRQGHYEQYF.

This chain connects TRBV28 to TRBJ2-7; possibly TRBD2 for D (6 bases). Trimming cost V 5 bases and J 4 bases, with 18 bases left between them. CDR3 length: 15 residues. Germline V CDR1 and CDR2: MDHEN, SYDVKM. The DNA of the CDR3 is TGTGCCAGCAGTACTACTTGGGACTCGCGGTACGAGCAGTACTTC. Its translation: CASSTTWDSRYEQYF.

This clone was seen a single time. The chain combines TRBV7-8 with TRBJ2-7; 10 bases fit TRBD1. Germline V gene data show CDR1 as SGHVS and CDR2 as FQNEAQ. This CDR3 comprises 15 residues. V gave up 5 bases and J gave up 2 bases; unmatched junction bases: 6. CDR3 coding DNA: TGTGCCAGCAGCATACGACAGGGGGCCACCTACGAGCAGTACTTC. The encoded protein is CASSIRQGATYEQYF.

This chain uses TRBV30 with TRBJ1-1, with a possible D match to TRBD1 (6 bases). The CDR3 spans 13 residues. CDR1 is GTSNPN and CDR2 is SVGIG in the germline V gene (reference sequence). V shed 1 base and J shed 4 bases, with 10 bases lying between them. CDR3 in DNA: TGTGCCTGGAGTGAAGGGGGGATCACTGAAGCTTTCTTT. This codes for CAWSEGGITEAFF.

The chain recombines TRBV4-3 with TRBJ1-4; the D is unclear. The CDR3 runs 16 residues. CDR1 is LGHNA and CDR2 is YSLEER in the germline V gene. With 3 bases removed from V and 0 bases from J, the gap between germline ends came to 11 bases. The CDR3 DNA reads TGCGCCAGCAGCCAGTACTTAGTTGCAACTAATGAAAAACTGTTTTTT. This encodes CASSQYLVATNEKLFF.

This sequence joins TRBV6-5 and TRBJ2-7; D unresolved. Germline V gene lookup returns CDR1 MNHEY and CDR2 SVGAGI. The CDR3 runs 13 residues. V lost 6 bases and J lost 6, with 15 bases in between. CDR3 protein: CASSPFRASEQYF. The CDR3 bases are TGTGCCAGCAGCCCCTTTCGAGCTTCCGAGCAGTACTTC.

In the case of this clone: The identical CDR3 is also encoded by other nucleotide sequences in the sample. The chain carries TRBV11-2 and TRBJ2-7, with TRBD2 matching over 8 bases. Germline CDR1 SGHAT, CDR2 FQNNGV. The CDR3 contains 13 residues. Trimming took 5 bases from V and 3 from J; bases not matched to a gene: 3. The DNA for the CDR3 is TGTGCCAGCAGCCAAGGGACTAGCTACGAGCAGTACTTC. Translated: CASSQGTSYEQYF.

This chain uses TRBV2 with TRBJ2-1; tentative D call: TRBD1 (6 bases). Germline values: CDR1 SNHLY, CDR2 FYNNEI. The CDR3 covers 15 residues. The V and J ends lost 5 bases and 1 base respectively, with 12 bases between them. CDR3 amino acids: CASSPTGKSYNEQFF. CDR3 DNA: TGTGCCAGCAGTCCTACAGGGAAGTCCTACAATGAGCAGTTCTTC.

The CDR3 loop is CASSLSIQGQGADGYTF. DNA of the CDR3: TGTGCCAGCAGTTTATCGATACAGGGACAGGGGGCAGATGGCTACACCTTC. The chain employs TRBV27 and TRBJ1-2; TRBD1 matches at 12 bases. Trimming removed 0 bases from V and 6 bases from J; junction bases left unmatched: 8. The CDR3 is 17 amino acids. The germline V gene has CDR1 MNHEY and CDR2 SMNVEV (reference sequence).

V is TRBV5-6 and J is TRBJ2-7, with 11 bases lining up with TRBD1. With 4 bases clipped from V and 4 bases from J, the junction kept 7 bases outside the gene matches. Germline V gives CDR1 SGHDT, CDR2 YYEEEE. This CDR3 contains 15 residues. The CDR3 region is CASSPRTGGFYEQYF. For the CDR3, the DNA is TGTGCCAGCAGCCCGCGGACAGGGGGCTTTTACGAGCAGTACTTC.

The J gene is TRBJ2-7, the V gene TRBV6-1; possibly TRBD1 or TRBD2 for D (5 bases each). Trimming left V 8 bases short and J 3 bases short, with 14 bases between. The CDR3 extends over 13 amino acids. Germline CDR1 MNHNS, CDR2 SASEGT. The CDR3 DNA reads TGTGCCAGCGGGGACGGATCGGGCTACGAGCAGTACTTC. Translation gives CASGDGSGYEQYF.

This sequence joins TRBV18 and TRBJ1-1, with D uncertain. In germline, CDR1 is KGHSH, CDR2 LQKENI. The CDR3 totals 11 residues. V dropped 7 bases and J dropped 8 bases, with 11 bases sitting between them. The CDR3 here is CASLGDSEAFF. Here the CDR3 DNA reads TGTGCCAGCTTAGGTGATTCCGAAGCTTTCTTT.